These 18 T cell receptor beta chains were all obtained from the same sample, sequenced in a study of shared clonotypes between healthy human individuals. Sequencing used immunoSEQ multiplex PCR; TCRdb keeps in-frame clones, though not all of them. The table records approximately 500,000 clones, approximately 80% of them present only once. Sample: PBMCs. Receptors originate from a woman aged 40-49 years in good health. Some clones in this sample may be carry-over from other donors' samples.

CDR3 sequence (DNA): TGTGCCAGCAGCGTAGGCCCCTCGGACAGGACCCCCTCCTACGAGCAGTACTTC. Residues: CASSVGPSDRTPSYEQYF. The V and J genes are TRBV9 and TRBJ2-7, with 7 bases lining up with TRBD1. Per germline, CDR1 SGDLS and CDR2 YYNGEE. With V trimmed by 0 bases and J by 0 bases, 12 bases remained unmatched. The CDR3 extends over 18 amino acids.

The gene calls are TRBV30 and TRBJ2-1, with 9 positions matching TRBD1. Trimming at V came to 3 bases and at J to 3 bases, leaving 18 bases not matched to a gene. The CDR3 covers 19 residues. In germline, CDR1 is GTSNPN, CDR2 SVGIG (reference sequence). In DNA form, the CDR3 reads TGTGCCTGGAGGAATCAACAGGGGGCTGATTTACCTCTCTACAATGAGCAGTTCTTC. Translated, it gives CAWRNQQGADLPLYNEQFF.

This clone was found once. Being one base from a much bigger clone, this may be a read error. The chain uses TRBV11-2 and TRBJ2-3; no firm D call. The germline CDR1 and CDR2 sequences are SGHAT and FQNNGV. The CDR3 covers 12 residues. The CDR3 protein is CASSTRQDAQYF. The CDR3 DNA reads as TGTGCCAGCAGCACCCGTCAAGATGCGCAGTATTTT.

The chain uses TRBV28 and TRBJ2-2; no firm D call. Germline lookup yields CDR1 MDHEN and CDR2 SYDVKM. CDR3 length equals 15 residues. The ends were cut back, 3 bases at V and 3 bases at J, with 11 bases in the middle. CDR3 nucleotides: TGTGCCAGCAGTTTTACGGCTACGGACACCGGGGAGCTGTTTTTT. Its protein is CASSFTATDTGELFF.

The V gene is TRBV4-2, the J gene TRBJ2-3; D unclear. Germline loops: CDR1 LGHNA, CDR2 YNFKEQ. The CDR3 covers 18 residues. The V end lost 3 bases, the J end lost 4 bases, and 23 bases lay between the germline ends. The CDR3 protein is CASSQKKGGAGVADTQYF. DNA for the CDR3: TGTGCCAGCAGCCAGAAGAAGGGCGGTGCAGGCGTCGCAGATACGCAGTATTTT.

The genes are TRBV5-1 and TRBJ2-3; no clear D. The germline V gene has CDR1 SGHRS and CDR2 YFSETQ. V was clipped by 1 base and J by 3 bases, with 9 bases between them. The CDR3 runs 14 residues. CDR3 bases: TGCGCCAGCAGCTTGCCTGCCCGGACAGATACGCAGTATTTT. It specifies CASSLPARTDTQYF. Based on the CDR3 plus reference TRBV5-1 and TRBJ2-3, the full variable domain is KAGVTQTPRYLIKTRGQQVTLSCSPISGHRSVSWYQQTPGQGLQFLFEYFSETQRNKGNFPGRFSGRQFSNSRSEMNVSTLELGDSALYLCASSLPARTDTQYFGPGTRLTVL.

The chain carries TRBV5-1 and TRBJ2-3; D not certain. The V end lost 0 bases, the J end lost 2 bases, and 4 bases lay between the germline ends. The germline gives CDR1 SGHRS, CDR2 YFSETQ. The CDR3 is made up of 13 amino acids. The CDR3 protein is CASSLETTDTQYF. Here the CDR3 DNA reads TGCGCCAGCAGCTTGGAGACCACAGATACGCAGTATTTT.

This clone has a count of ten or more. The chain links TRBV5-1 to TRBJ2-1; D not certain. This CDR3 is built from 15 residues. Trimming removed 0 bases from V and 7 bases from J, with 14 bases in between. The V gene's germline CDR1 is SGHRS and CDR2 YFSETQ. The CDR3 reads CASSLAYGSRNEQFF. CDR3 bases: TGCGCCAGCAGCTTGGCCTATGGTAGTAGGAATGAGCAGTTCTTC.

The chain is built from TRBV19 and TRBJ2-7, with a possible D match to TRBD2 (5 bases). Germline V gives CDR1 LNHDA, CDR2 SQIVND (reference sequence). This CDR3 region has 11 residues. V lost 8 bases and J lost 7, with 12 bases in between. In nucleotides, the CDR3 is TGTGCCAGTGGCCCATGGGAGGAGCAGTACTTC. Translating gives CASGPWEEQYF.

The rearrangement links TRBV7-2 to TRBJ2-7; D perhaps matches TRBD2 (6 bases). The CDR3 has 14 amino acids. Germline lookup yields CDR1 SGHTA and CDR2 FQGNSA. Trimming stripped 5 bases from V and 2 bases from J, with 13 bases between. The CDR3 nucleotides are TGTGCCAGCAGCGTACCGGGACTCACCTACGAGCAGTACTTC. This codes for CASSVPGLTYEQYF.

J is TRBJ2-3 and V is TRBV2, with D perhaps TRBD2 (5 bases). V lost 7 bases and J 1 base, leaving 12 bases between the germline ends. The CDR3 extends over 14 amino acids. CDR1 SNHLY and CDR2 FYNNEI come from the germline V gene. The CDR3 DNA reads as TGTGCCAGCACCCAAAACGGGGGCACAGATACGCAGTATTTT. This sequence encodes CASTQNGGTDTQYF.

This clone is a singleton in its sample. Given a much more abundant clone one base away, this may be a read error. The chain joins TRBV21-1 to TRBJ2-1. TRBV21-1 is described as a pseudogene. CDR3 size: 10 residues. The CDR3 region has the DNA TGTGCAGGCTCCTACGATGAGCAGTTCTTC. As protein: CAGSYDEQFF.

CDR3 amino acids: CASSLEVNTEAFF. CDR3 coding DNA: TGTGCCAGCAGTTTAGAGGTGAACACTGAAGCTTTCTTT. The chain carries TRBV28 and TRBJ1-1, with D unclear. The germline V gene encodes CDR1 MDHEN and CDR2 SYDVKM. V gave up 2 bases and J gave up 0 bases, with 4 bases separating them. This CDR3 spans 13 amino acids.

This clone was seen once. The V and J genes are TRBV11-1 and TRBJ2-5; maybe TRBD1 (5 bases). V dropped 5 bases and J dropped 5 bases, with 12 bases sitting between them. Germline V lookup: CDR1 SGHAT, CDR2 FQDESV (reference sequence). The length of the CDR3 is 13 residues. CDR3 loop: CASSDSGWETQYF. CDR3 in DNA: TGTGCCAGCAGCGACAGTGGGTGGGAGACCCAGTACTTC.

The rearrangement uses TRBV28 and TRBJ1-1, with 7 bases matching TRBD1. Germline V gene sequence: CDR1 MDHEN, CDR2 SYDVKM. V lost 5 bases, J lost 1 base, and 22 bases stayed unmatched. The CDR3 extends over 20 amino acids. CDR3 sequence (DNA): TGTGCCAGCAGTCCCCGTCGACCTATAGGACCAGGGGGTGAGAACACTGAAGCTTTCTTT. Residues: CASSPRRPIGPGGENTEAFF.

The genes are TRBV6-1 and TRBJ1-5; 8 bases map to TRBD1. The germline gives CDR1 MNHNS, CDR2 SASEGT. J was trimmed by 3 bases and V by 8 bases; bases with no gene match: 9. CDR3 length equals 15 residues. In DNA, the CDR3 is TGTGCCAGCGGACGACAGGGGCTAAACAATCAGCCCCAGCATTTT. Encoded protein: CASGRQGLNNQPQHF.

With regard to this clone: Different DNA sequences within this sample yield the same CDR3. The chain employs TRBV30 and TRBJ2-3; D might be TRBD2 (6 bases). CDR3 length: 15 amino acids. The V gene's germline CDR1 is GTSNPN and CDR2 SVGIG (reference sequence). V was shortened by 7 bases and J by 0 bases, with 17 bases between the two germline ends. CDR3: CASTGSQTSTDTQYF. The CDR3 nucleotides are TGTGCCTCGACCGGGAGCCAGACTAGCACAGATACGCAGTATTTT.

With respect to this clone: This could be a read error, since a much larger clone is one nucleotide away. This sequence joins TRBV30 and TRBJ1-1, with a tentative D call TRBD1 (6 bases). This CDR3 comprises 13 residues. Germline V CDR1 and CDR2: GTSNPN, SVGIG (reference sequence). CDR3 bases: TGTACCTGGGGAGAACAGGGCATTACTGGGGCTTTCTTT. Its translation: CTWGEQGITGAFF.